What follows is one T cell receptor beta chain and its context. This receptor's antigen is unknown. No base quality values were provided; no much bigger clone lies one nucleotide off. This specimen comes from a study of control samples from healthy donors and cancer patients (TCRdb year 2020). CDR1 LGHNT and CDR2 FRNRAP were looked up in the germline V gene. The germline ends are 16 bases apart after V is trimmed by 2 bases and J by 6 bases. From cysteine to phenylalanine, the CDR3 is 15 amino acids long. Of the read, only the CDR3 DNA is kept; its 45 bases are in frame from base 1. The library was obtained by the immunoSEQ multiplex PCR assay. Not all clones reach the TCRdb copy of this immuneACCESS table, which keeps in-frame sequences only. Checked studies attribute under half of the gap to unresolved V genes and leave the rest unexplained. The sample table records 40,000 to 60,000 clones; about 86% of these occur just once. The top ten clonotypes cover 2.8% of the sample.

The chain joins TRBV12-5 to TRBJ1-2, and the D gene may be TRBD1, 5 bases matching. Sequencing was carried out using PBMCs. The source of this sequence is a woman aged 45-65 years with lung cancer. The nucleotides are TGTGCTAGTGGTTTGTCCACTCCCCGGGGCAATGGCTACACCTTC. It is translated as CASGLSTPRGNGYTF.